This T cell receptor (beta chain) stems from a study of blood T cells in healthy people across ages. Sample-barcoded 5' priming and a J-beta primer mix drove a second PCR of roughly 6 to 12 cycles. MiXCR, applied by TCRdb to the 5' RACE reads, yields one record per CDR3 protein. Found here are under 1,000,000 distinct CDR3 sequences, around 50% of them singletons; the top ten hold 15% to 20%. This CDR3 comprises 15 residues. V lost 4 bases, J lost 3 bases, and 16 bases lay in between. Germline-derived CDR1 and CDR2 are SQVTM and ANQGSEA. This chain uses TRBV29-1 with TRBJ2-1, with D possibly TRBD1 on 5 matching bases. The sample was blood. This clonotype was sampled from an older man in good health. CDR3 sequence (DNA): TGCAGCGTTGTACCTGGACATGGCAACTACAATGAGCAGTTCTTC. It is translated as CSVVPGHGNYNEQFF.